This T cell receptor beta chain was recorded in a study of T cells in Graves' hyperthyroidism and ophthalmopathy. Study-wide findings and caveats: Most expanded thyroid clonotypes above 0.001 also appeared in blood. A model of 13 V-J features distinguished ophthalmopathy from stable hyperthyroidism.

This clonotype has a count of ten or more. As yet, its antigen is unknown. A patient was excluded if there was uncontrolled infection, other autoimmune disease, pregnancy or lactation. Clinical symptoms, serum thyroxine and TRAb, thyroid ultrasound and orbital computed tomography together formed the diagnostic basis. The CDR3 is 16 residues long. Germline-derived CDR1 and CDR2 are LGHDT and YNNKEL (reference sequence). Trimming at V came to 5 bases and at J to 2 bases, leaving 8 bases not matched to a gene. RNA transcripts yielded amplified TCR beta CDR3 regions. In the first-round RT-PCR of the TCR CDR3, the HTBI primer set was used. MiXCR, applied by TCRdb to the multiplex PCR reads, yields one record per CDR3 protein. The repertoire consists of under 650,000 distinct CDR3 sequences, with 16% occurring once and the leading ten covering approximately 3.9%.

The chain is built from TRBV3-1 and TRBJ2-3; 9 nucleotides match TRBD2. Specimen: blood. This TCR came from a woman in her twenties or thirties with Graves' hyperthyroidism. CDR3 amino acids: CASSARLAAVTDTQYF. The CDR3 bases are TGTGCCAGCAGCGCCCGACTAGCGGCCGTCACAGATACGCAGTATTTT.